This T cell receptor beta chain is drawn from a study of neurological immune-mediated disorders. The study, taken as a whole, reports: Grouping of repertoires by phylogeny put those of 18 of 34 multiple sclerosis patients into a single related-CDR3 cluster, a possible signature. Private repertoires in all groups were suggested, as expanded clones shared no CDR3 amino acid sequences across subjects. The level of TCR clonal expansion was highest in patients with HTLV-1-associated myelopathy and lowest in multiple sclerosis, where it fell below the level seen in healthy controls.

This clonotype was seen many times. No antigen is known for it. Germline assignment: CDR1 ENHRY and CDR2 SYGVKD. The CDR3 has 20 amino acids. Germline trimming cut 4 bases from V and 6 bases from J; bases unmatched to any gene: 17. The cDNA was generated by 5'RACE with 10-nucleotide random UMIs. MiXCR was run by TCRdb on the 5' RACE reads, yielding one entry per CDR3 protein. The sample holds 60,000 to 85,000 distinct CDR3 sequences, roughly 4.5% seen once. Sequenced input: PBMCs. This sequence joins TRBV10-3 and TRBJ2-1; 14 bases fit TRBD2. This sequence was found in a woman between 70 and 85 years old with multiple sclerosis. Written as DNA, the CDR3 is TGTGCCATCAGTGGGACAGCTTTCCAGGGACTAGCGGGAGTACGCAATGAGCAGTTCTTC. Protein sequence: CAISGTAFQGLAGVRNEQFF.